Listed here are 14 T cell receptor beta chains from one sample, sequenced in a study of monozygotic twins with inflammatory bowel disease. TCRdb reprocessed the 5' RACE reads and stores each CDR3 protein as one record, lacking DNA. The sample has around 190,000 distinct CDR3 sequences. Source material: blood. The receptors were gathered from a human donor with ulcerative colitis or Crohn's disease, or a healthy co-twin of an affected twin (not recorded which).

The gene calls are TRBV15 and TRBJ2-3; TCRdb names TRBD2, which stays unverified in the absence of DNA. The germline V gene has CDR1 LNHNV and CDR2 YYDKDF (reference sequence). The CDR3 is made up of 16 amino acids. CDR3 region: CATSRALAGASDTQYF.

V is TRBV7-8 and J is TRBJ2-7. This CDR3 has 13 amino acids. CDR1 SGHVS and CDR2 FQNEAQ come from the germline V gene. CDR3: CASSLPLSYEQYF.

This sequence joins TRBV15 and TRBJ2-1; the D call of TRBD1 rests on TCRdb alone, since no DNA is present to check it. Germline CDR1 and CDR2: LNHNV and YYDKDF (reference sequence). The length of the CDR3 is 13 residues. Here the CDR3 reads CATTRDRHNEQFF.

The chain uses TRBV12-3 or TRBV12-4 and TRBJ2-7; the D call of TRBD2 rests on TCRdb alone, since no DNA is present to check it. This CDR3 is 16 amino acids long. CDR3 sequence: CASSLSSGGRSYEQYF.

The rearrangement links TRBV29-1 to TRBJ1-1; TCRdb selects TRBD1, and the lack of DNA leaves this call unchecked. Germline CDR1 and CDR2: SQVTM and ANQGSEA. The CDR3 runs 12 residues. CDR3 region: CSVRGRNTEAFF.

The rearrangement links TRBV18 to TRBJ1-1; TCRdb returns TRBD1, unconfirmable since there is no DNA. From germline, CDR1 is KGHSH and CDR2 LQKENI. This CDR3 contains 15 residues. The CDR3 protein is CASSPGAGIRAEAFF.

V usage is TRBV6-5 and J usage is TRBJ2-7; TCRdb outputs TRBD1, but without DNA this stays unchecked. The CDR3 runs 16 residues. The germline V gene encodes CDR1 MNHEY and CDR2 SVGAGI. The CDR3 protein is CASSYDWVTGGRKQYF.

This chain joins TRBV28 and TRBJ2-7; TCRdb names TRBD1, which stays unverified in the absence of DNA. Germline CDR1 MDHEN, CDR2 SYDVKM. The CDR3 contains 14 residues. This CDR3 is CASSLMQGAREQYF.

The gene calls are TRBV11-2 and TRBJ2-1; TCRdb gives TRBD2 as the D gene, but with no DNA this cannot be confirmed. This CDR3 comprises 16 residues. Germline CDR1 reads SGHAT; CDR2 reads FQNNGV. CDR3 protein: CASSPARQLTINEQFF. The variable domain in full, completed from reference TRBV11-2 and TRBJ2-1, reads EAGVAQSPRYKIIEKRQSVAFWCNPISGHATLYWYQQILGQGPKLLIQFQNNGVVDDSQLPKDRFSAERLKGVDSTLKIQPAKLEDSAVYLCASSPARQLTINEQFFGPGTRLTVL.

V and J are TRBV6-1 and TRBJ1-2; TCRdb names TRBD1, which stays unverified in the absence of DNA. Germline V gives CDR1 MNHNS, CDR2 SASEGT. The CDR3 is 16 residues long. The CDR3 here is CASRIHPEGGTPGYTF.

The chain joins TRBV7-9 to TRBJ1-2; the D call of TRBD1 rests on TCRdb alone, since no DNA is present to check it. Germline-derived CDR1 and CDR2 are SEHNR and FQNEAQ (reference sequence). The CDR3 is 15 amino acids. The CDR3 spells CASSASWDSSYGYTF.

This CDR3 reads CTASGGATDTQYF. This chain connects TRBV20-1 to TRBJ2-3; TCRdb names TRBD2, which stays unverified in the absence of DNA. The germline gives CDR1 DFQATT, CDR2 SNEGSKA (reference sequence). The CDR3 totals 13 residues.

The CDR3 reads CASSLAVYEQYF. V usage is TRBV7-9 and J usage is TRBJ2-7. This CDR3 region has 12 residues. Germline V lookup: CDR1 SEHNR, CDR2 FQNEAQ (reference sequence).

The rearrangement links TRBV10-3 to TRBJ1-2; without DNA, the TCRdb call of TRBD1 cannot be checked. This CDR3 contains 14 residues. The germline V gene encodes CDR1 ENHRY and CDR2 SYGVKD. The chain's CDR3 is CAISRGQGEKGYTF.